This is a list of T cell receptor beta chains from one sample in a study of identical twins. TCRdb fed the 5' RACE reads into MiXCR, producing one record per CDR3 protein. The sample has a few hundred thousand distinct CDR3 sequences; 12% to 15% are singletons. These records were also assigned to another study, of yellow fever vaccine responses in identical twins.

The sequenced material came from CD4+ T cells sorted from blood. The receptors derive from a woman aged 18-29 years in good health. Each CDR3 is given with its conserved first and last residue. The D gene is left open where the match is weak. For some rows the clone size is stated as once, few or many, or as a class when expanded; others skip it.

D | J | V | size | DNA | CDR3
TRBD1 | TRBJ1-1 | TRBV7-2 | NA | TGTGCCAGCAGCTTAGGGACAGGACTTGAAGCTTTCTTT | CASSLGTGLEAFF
NA | TRBJ2-3 | TRBV29-1 | NA | TGCAGCGTTCGGGGAACTCGACAGGGCACAGATACGCAGTATTTT | CSVRGTRQGTDTQYF
TRBD2 | TRBJ2-5 | TRBV5-1 | many | TGCGCCAGCAGACTAGCGGGGGAAGAGACCCAGTACTTC | CASRLAGEETQYF
NA | TRBJ2-7 | TRBV20-1 | few | TGCAGTGCGGCGAGCGGGACAGCAAATACCTACGAGCAGTACTTC | CSAASGTANTYEQYF
NA | TRBJ2-7 | TRBV2 | few | TGTGCCAGCAGTGTGGAGCTGGGAAACTACGAGCAGTACTTC | CASSVELGNYEQYF
TRBD1 | TRBJ1-1 | TRBV5-5 | NA | TGTGCCAGCAGCCGGGACAGGAAGGACACTGAAGCTTTCTTT | CASSRDRKDTEAFF
NA | TRBJ1-6 | TRBV12-3/TRBV12-4 | many | TGTGCCAGCAGTGAAGGGGTCTCACCCCTCCACTTT | CASSEGVSPLHF
NA | TRBJ1-1 | TRBV12-3/TRBV12-4 | NA | TGTGCCAGCAGGCGTAGGGGATCGGGCATTCTTAACACTGAAGCTTTCTTT | CASRRRGSGILNTEAFF
NA | TRBJ1-2 | TRBV28 | few | TGTGCCAGCAGCCCTTTGGGCAGGGAGGCCTTCAACTATGGCTACACCTTC | CASSPLGREAFNYGYTF
TRBD2 | TRBJ2-3 | TRBV9 | few | TGTGCCAGCAGCGTAGGGGTAGCGGGAAGCACAGATACGCAGTATTTT | CASSVGVAGSTDTQYF
NA | TRBJ1-1 | TRBV5-1 | NA | TGCGCCAGCGGAGACCCCGGGAAGAACACTGAAGCTTTCTTT | CASGDPGKNTEAFF
NA | TRBJ2-1 | TRBV20-1 | NA | TGCAGTGCTAGAGGAAGACCAATGGGGCCCAATGAGCAGTTCTTC | CSARGRPMGPNEQFF
NA | TRBJ1-1 | TRBV5-1 | few | TGCGCCAGCAGCTTAACGCCAGGTGAGAGTTGGGAGAACACTGAAGCTTTCTTT | CASSLTPGESWENTEAFF